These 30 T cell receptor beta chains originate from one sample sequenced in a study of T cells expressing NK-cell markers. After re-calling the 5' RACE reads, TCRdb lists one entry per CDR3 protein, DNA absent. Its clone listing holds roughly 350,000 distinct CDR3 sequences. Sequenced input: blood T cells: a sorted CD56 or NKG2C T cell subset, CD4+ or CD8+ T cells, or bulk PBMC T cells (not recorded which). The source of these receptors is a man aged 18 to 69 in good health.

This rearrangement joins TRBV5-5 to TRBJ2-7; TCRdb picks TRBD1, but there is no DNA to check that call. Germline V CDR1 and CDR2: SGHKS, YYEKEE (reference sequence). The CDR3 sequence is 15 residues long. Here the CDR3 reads CASSLVGQGAHEQYF.

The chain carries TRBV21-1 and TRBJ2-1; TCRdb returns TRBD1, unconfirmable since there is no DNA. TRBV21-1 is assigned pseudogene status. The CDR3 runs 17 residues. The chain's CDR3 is CASSSQWDRGTYNEQFF.

The CDR3 is CASSYGAGRGNTQYF. V gene TRBV11-3 combines with J gene TRBJ2-3; the D gene TCRdb calls, TRBD1, cannot be checked with no DNA. Per the germline V gene, CDR1 is SGHNT and CDR2 is YENEEA. There are 15 residues in the CDR3. The full variable domain, completed using reference TRBV11-3 and TRBJ2-3, is EAGVVQSPRYKIIEKKQPVAFWCNPISGHNTLYWYLQNLGQGPELLIRYENEEAVDDSQLPKDRFSAERLKGVDSTLKIQPAELGDSAVYLCASSYGAGRGNTQYFGPGTRLTVL.

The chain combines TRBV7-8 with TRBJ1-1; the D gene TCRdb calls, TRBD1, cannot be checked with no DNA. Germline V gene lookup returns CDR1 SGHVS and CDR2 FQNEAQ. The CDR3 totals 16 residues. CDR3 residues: CASSLSDRIGGPEAFF.

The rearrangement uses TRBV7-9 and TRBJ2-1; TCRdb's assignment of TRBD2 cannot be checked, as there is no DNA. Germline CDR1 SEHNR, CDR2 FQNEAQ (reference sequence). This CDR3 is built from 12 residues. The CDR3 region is CASSSEVGEQFF.

The CDR3 protein is CASSVGWGGNYGYTF. The chain recombines TRBV28 with TRBJ1-2; lacking DNA, the TRBD1 call made by TCRdb goes unchecked. Germline V gene data show CDR1 as MDHEN and CDR2 as SYDVKM. This CDR3 region has 15 residues.

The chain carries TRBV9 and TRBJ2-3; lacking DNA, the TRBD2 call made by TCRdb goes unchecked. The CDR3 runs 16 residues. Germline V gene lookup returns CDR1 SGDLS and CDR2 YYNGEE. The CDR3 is CASSVAGIAGVDTQYF.

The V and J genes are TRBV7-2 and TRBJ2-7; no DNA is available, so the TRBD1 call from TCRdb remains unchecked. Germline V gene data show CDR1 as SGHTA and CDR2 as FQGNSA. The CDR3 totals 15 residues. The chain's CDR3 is CASSDRDRTFYEQYF.

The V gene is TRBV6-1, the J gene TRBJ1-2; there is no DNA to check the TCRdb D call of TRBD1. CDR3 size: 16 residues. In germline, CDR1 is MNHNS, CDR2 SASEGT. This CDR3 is CASSRPTGGRTYGYTF.

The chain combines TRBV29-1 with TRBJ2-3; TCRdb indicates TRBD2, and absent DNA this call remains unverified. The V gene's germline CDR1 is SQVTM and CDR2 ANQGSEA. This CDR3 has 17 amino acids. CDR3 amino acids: CSVRTSGGPWVPDTQYF.

CDR3 region: CAWCRMNTEAFF. The gene calls are TRBV30 and TRBJ1-1. CDR3 length equals 12 residues. The germline V gene encodes CDR1 GTSNPN and CDR2 SVGIG (reference sequence).

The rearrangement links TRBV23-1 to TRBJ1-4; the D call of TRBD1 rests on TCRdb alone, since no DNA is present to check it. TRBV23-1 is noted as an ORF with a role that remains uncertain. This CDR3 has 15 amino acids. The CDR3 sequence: CASSLPRGEREKLFF.

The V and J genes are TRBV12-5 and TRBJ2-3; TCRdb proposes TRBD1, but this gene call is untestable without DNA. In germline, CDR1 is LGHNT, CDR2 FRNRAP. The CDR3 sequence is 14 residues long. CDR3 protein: CASDARAATDTQYF. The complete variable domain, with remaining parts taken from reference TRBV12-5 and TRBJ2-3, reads DARVTQTPRHKVTEMGQEVTMRCQPILGHNTVFWYRQTMMQGLELLAYFRNRAPLDDSGMPKDRFSAEMPDATLATLKIQPSEPRDSAVYFCASDARAATDTQYFGPGTRLTVL.

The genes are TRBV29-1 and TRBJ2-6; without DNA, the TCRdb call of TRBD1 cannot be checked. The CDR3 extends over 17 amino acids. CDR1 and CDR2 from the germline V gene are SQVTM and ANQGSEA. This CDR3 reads CSVPAGTGNSGANVLTF.

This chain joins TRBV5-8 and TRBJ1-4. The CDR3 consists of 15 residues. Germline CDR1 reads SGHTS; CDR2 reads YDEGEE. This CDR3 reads CASSLPGRRNEKLFF.

The CDR3 is CASIPGTAKDTQYF. The rearrangement links TRBV28 to TRBJ2-3; absent DNA, TCRdb's TRBD1 call cannot be checked. Germline lookup yields CDR1 MDHEN and CDR2 SYDVKM. This CDR3 contains 14 residues.

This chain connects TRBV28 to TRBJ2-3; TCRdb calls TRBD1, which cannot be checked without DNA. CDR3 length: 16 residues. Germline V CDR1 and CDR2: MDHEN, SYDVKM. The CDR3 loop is CASSPGAWGSTDTQYF.

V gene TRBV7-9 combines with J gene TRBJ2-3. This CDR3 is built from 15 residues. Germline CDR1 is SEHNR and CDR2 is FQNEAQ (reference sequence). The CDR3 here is CASSLVSKNLDTQYF.

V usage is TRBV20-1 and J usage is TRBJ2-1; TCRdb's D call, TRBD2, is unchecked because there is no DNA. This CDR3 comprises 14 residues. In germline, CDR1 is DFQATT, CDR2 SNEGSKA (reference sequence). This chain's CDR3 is CSAEGQRGDNEQFF.

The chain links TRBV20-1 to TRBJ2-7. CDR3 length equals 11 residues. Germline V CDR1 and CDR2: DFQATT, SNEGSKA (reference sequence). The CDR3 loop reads CSPADADEQYF.

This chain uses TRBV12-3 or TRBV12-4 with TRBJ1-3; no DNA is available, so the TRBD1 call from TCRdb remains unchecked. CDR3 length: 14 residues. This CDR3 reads CASSPGGSGNTIYF.

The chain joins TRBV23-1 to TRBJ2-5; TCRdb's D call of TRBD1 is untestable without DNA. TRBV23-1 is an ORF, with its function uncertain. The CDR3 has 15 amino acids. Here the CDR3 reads CASSQGTQQTETQYF.

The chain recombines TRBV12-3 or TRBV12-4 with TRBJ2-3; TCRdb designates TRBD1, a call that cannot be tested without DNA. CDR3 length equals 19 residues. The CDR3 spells CASSLLGSRGGRATDTQYF.

The CDR3 is CASSLTLGTGGSYEQYF. The V and J genes are TRBV14 and TRBJ2-7; TCRdb's assignment of TRBD1 cannot be checked, as there is no DNA. CDR1 and CDR2 from the germline V gene are SGHDN and FVKESK. The CDR3 contains 17 residues.

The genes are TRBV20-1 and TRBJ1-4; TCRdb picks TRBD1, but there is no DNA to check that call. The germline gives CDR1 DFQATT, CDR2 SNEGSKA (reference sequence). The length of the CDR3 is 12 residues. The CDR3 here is CSATTGNEKLFF.

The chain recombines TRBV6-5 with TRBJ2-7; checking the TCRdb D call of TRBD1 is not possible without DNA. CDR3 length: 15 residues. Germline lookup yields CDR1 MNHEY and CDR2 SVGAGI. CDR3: CASSYSWQGAGEQYF.

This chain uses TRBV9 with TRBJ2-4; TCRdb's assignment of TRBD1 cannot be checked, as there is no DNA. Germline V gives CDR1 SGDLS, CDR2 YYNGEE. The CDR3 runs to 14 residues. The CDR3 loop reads CALSVGMGKNIQYF.

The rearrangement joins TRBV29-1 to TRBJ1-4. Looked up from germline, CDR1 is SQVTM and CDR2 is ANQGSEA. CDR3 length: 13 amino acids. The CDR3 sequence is CSVTPATNEKLFF.

The CDR3 here is CASSRRTGDGDEQYF. V and J are TRBV3-1 and TRBJ2-7; TCRdb reports TRBD1, a call that lacks DNA to check it against. The CDR3 loop spans 15 amino acids. Germline CDR1 is LGHDT and CDR2 is YNNKEL (reference sequence).

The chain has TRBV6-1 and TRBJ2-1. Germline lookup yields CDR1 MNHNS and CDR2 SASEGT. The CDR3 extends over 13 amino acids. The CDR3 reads CASLGVRSDEQFF.